The 4 T cell receptor beta chains below come from one sample, sequenced in a study of blood T cell repertoires in COVID-19. Assay: immunoSEQ multiplex PCR; the TCRdb copy retains only in-frame clones and omits some. The table has some 220,000 clones, roughly 85% seen once. The sequencing sample was made of peripheral blood. These receptors all come from a woman in her seventies with COVID-19, enrolled during active disease.

V gene TRBV5-1 combines with J gene TRBJ1-1, with 10 bases lining up with TRBD1. Germline CDR1 is SGHRS and CDR2 is YFSETQ. With V trimmed by 0 bases and J by 6 bases, 11 bases remained unmatched. CDR3 length: 17 amino acids. The chain's CDR3 is CASSLVGTGAYGAEAFF. The CDR3 coding sequence is TGCGCCAGCAGCTTGGTTGGGACAGGGGCTTACGGGGCTGAAGCTTTCTTT.

The sample holds one count of this clone. V usage is TRBV9 and J usage is TRBJ2-1; D perhaps matches TRBD1 (5 bases). Between the trimmed V and J ends, which lost 1 base and 3 bases, there was a span of 11 bases. CDR3 length: 15 amino acids. Germline lookup yields CDR1 SGDLS and CDR2 YYNGEE. CDR3 region: CASSVQWGGYNEQFF. As DNA, the CDR3 is TGTGCCAGCAGCGTACAATGGGGCGGCTACAATGAGCAGTTCTTC. The entire variable domain, with the rest obtained from reference TRBV9 and TRBJ2-1, is as follows: DSGVTQTPKHLITATGQRVTLRCSPRSGDLSVYWYQQSLDQGLQFLIQYYNGEERAKGNILERFSAQQFPDLHSELNLSSLELGDSALYFCASSVQWGGYNEQFFGPGTRLTVL.

The chain links TRBV10-3 to TRBJ2-5; D may be TRBD1 (5 bases). This CDR3 has 13 residues. The germline CDR1 and CDR2 sequences are ENHRY and SYGVKD. V lost 7 bases and J lost 2, with 11 bases in between. CDR3 protein: CAITPGQQETQYF. In nucleotides, the CDR3 is TGTGCCATCACCCCAGGACAACAAGAGACCCAGTACTTC.

The rearrangement links TRBV9 to TRBJ1-2, with D possibly being TRBD1 (6 bases). The ends were cut back, 0 bases at V and 3 bases at J, with 15 bases in the middle. The CDR3 is made up of 16 amino acids. Germline lookup yields CDR1 SGDLS and CDR2 YYNGEE. The CDR3 DNA is TGTGCCAGCAGCGTAGAGGGCAGGGGTAGGGACTATGGCTACACCTTC. Translating gives CASSVEGRGRDYGYTF.